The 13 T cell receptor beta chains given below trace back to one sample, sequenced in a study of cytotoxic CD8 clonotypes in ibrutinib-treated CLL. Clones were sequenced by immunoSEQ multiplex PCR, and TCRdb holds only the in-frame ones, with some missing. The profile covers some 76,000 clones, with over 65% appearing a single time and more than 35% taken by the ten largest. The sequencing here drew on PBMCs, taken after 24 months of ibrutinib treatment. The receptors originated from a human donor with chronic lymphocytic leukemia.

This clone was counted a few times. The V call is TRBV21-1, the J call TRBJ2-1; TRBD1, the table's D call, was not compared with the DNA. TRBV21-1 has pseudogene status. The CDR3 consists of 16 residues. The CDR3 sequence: CASSRFGTGRYNEQFF. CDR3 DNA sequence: TGTGCCAGCAGCAGATTCGGCACAGGGAGATACAATGAGCAGTTCTTC.

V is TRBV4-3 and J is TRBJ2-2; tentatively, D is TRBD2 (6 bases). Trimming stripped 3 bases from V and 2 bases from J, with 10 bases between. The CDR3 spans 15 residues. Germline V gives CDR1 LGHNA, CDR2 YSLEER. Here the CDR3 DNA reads TGCGCCAGCAGCCACGGACTACCAAACACCGGGGAGCTGTTTTTT. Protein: CASSHGLPNTGELFF.

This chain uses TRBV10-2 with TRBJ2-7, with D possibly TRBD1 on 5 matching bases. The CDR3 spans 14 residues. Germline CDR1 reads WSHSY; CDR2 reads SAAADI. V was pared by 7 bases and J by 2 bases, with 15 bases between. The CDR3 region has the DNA TGCGCCAGCATGGGGCGAGGTACAACCTACGAGCAGTACTTC. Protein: CASMGRGTTYEQYF.

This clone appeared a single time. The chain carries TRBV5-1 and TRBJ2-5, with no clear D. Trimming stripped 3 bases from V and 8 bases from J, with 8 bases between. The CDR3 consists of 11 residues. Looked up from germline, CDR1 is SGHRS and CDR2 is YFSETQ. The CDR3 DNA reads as TGCGCCAGCAGCTCCCGGGCCACCCAGTACTTC. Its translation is CASSSRATQYF.

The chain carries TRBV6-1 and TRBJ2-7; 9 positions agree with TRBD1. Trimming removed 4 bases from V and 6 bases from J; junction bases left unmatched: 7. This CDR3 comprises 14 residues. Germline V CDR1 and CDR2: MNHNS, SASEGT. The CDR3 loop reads CASSGPGTGSEQYF. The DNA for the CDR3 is TGTGCCAGCAGTGGACCCGGGACAGGGTCCGAGCAGTACTTC.

CDR3 loop: CASSPPAGGVSEQYF. The CDR3 nucleotides read TGTGCCAGCAGCCCCCCAGCGGGGGGTGTCAGTGAGCAGTACTTC. This rearrangement joins TRBV5-6 to TRBJ2-7; 9 positions agree with TRBD2. The CDR3 covers 15 residues. Per the germline V gene, CDR1 is SGHDT and CDR2 is YYEEEE. The V segment lost 4 bases and the J segment 7 bases; nucleotides outside the gene matches: 12.

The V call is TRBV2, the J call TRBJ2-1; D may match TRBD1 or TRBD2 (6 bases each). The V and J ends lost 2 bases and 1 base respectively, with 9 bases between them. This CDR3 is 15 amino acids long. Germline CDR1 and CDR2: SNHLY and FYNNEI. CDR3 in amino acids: CASSEKGGSYNEQFF. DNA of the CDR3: TGTGCCAGCAGTGAAAAGGGGGGATCCTACAATGAGCAGTTCTTC.

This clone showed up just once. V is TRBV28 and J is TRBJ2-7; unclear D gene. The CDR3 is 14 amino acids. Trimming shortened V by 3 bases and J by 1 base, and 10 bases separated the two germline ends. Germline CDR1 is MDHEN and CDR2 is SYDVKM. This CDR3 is CASSFLGKSYEQYF. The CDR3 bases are TGTGCCAGCAGTTTCCTTGGGAAATCCTACGAGCAGTACTTC.

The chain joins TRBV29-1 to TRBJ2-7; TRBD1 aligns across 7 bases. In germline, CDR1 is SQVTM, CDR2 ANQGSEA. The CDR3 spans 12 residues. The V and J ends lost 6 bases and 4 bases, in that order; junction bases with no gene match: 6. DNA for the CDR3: TGCAGCGTGACGGGACAGACATACGAGCAGTACTTC. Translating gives CSVTGQTYEQYF.

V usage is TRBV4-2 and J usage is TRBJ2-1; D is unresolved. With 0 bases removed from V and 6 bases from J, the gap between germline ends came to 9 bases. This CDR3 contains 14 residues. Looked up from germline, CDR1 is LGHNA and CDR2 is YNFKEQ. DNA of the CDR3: TGTGCCAGCAGCCAAGAATCCGAGGTCAATGAGCAGTTCTTC. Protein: CASSQESEVNEQFF.

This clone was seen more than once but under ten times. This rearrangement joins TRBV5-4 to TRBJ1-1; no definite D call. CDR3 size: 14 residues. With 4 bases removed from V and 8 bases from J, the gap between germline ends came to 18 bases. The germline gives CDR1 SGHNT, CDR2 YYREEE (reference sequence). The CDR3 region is CASSPDREPVEAFF. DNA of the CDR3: TGTGCCAGCAGCCCAGACCGGGAACCCGTAGAAGCTTTCTTT.

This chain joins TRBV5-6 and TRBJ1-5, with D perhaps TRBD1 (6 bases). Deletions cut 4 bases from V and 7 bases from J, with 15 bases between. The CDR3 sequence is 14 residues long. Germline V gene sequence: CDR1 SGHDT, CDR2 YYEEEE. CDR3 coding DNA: TGTGCCAGCAGCGCTTACAGGGACGAACAGCCCCAGCATTTT. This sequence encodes CASSAYRDEQPQHF.

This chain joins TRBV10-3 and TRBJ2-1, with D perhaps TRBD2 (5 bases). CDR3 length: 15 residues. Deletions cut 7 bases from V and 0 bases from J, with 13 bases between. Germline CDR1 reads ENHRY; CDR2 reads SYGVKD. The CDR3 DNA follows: TGTGCCATCACGGCGGACTTGAGCTCCTACAATGAGCAGTTCTTC. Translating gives CAITADLSSYNEQFF.